This T cell receptor beta chain was sequenced in a study of a mutant IDH1 vaccine in newly diagnosed glioma. Overall study: Patients received vaccination from 4-6 weeks after radiotherapy alone, or with temozolomide cycles. Therapy received beforehand was radiotherapy, temozolomide, or both, with most patients given both. Treated patients, averaging roughly 40 years, were about 62% male and roughly 38% female.

Time point specified: week 11, during vaccination. All doses held 300 ug of mutant IDH1 20-mer peptide, with topical imiquimod. This clone is labeled medium-sized. No antigen is known for it. The protocol was immunoSEQ multiplex PCR, while the TCRdb copy is restricted to in-frame clones and leaves out a portion. The sample contains some 59,000 clones, about 89% of which appear only once. The TCR sequence derives from a man aged 35 to 55 with glioma. Material: PBMCs, obtained from a glioma patient whose treatment included an IDH1 peptide vaccine.

The CDR3 spells CASSEAGQINEQFF. DNA of the CDR3: TGTGCCAGCAGTGAAGCGGGGCAGATCAATGAGCAGTTCTTC. The chain recombines TRBV6-1 with TRBJ2-1, with a weak D call TRBD1 (5 bases). Germline CDR1 reads MNHNS; CDR2 reads SASEGT. The CDR3 extends over 14 amino acids. The V end lost 0 bases, the J end lost 6 bases, and 9 bases lay between the germline ends.